The source of this TCR beta chain is a study of blood T cell repertoires in COVID-19. V was shortened by 2 bases and J by 0 bases, with 6 bases between the two germline ends. The CDR3 spans 15 residues. Germline V gene lookup returns CDR1 SGHNT and CDR2 YYREEE (reference sequence). Profiled with immunoSEQ multiplex PCR; TCRdb holds only in-frame clones, not every one. The data show 400,000 to 550,000 clones, with approximately 90% seen just once and roughly 1.8% held by the top ten. Enrolled through a virtual design, the participants were between about 18 and 89 years of age and came from about two dozen US areas.

Sample: PBMCs or T cells enriched from blood (not recorded which). The origin of this receptor is a woman aged 18-35 years with acute COVID-19. The chain has TRBV5-4 and TRBJ1-6; the D is unclear. The CDR3 sequence is CASSFKSSYNSPLHF. The CDR3 DNA reads TGTGCCAGCAGCTTCAAGAGCTCCTATAATTCACCCCTCCACTTT. Using reference TRBV5-4 and TRBJ1-6 for the parts outside the CDR3, the full variable domain is ETGVTQSPTHLIKTRGQQVTLRCSSQSGHNTVSWYQQALGQGPQFIFQYYREEENGRGNFPPRFSGLQFPNYSSELNVNALELDDSALYLCASSFKSSYNSPLHFGNGTRLTVT.